Listed below are T cell receptor beta chains from one sample, sequenced in a study of blood T cell repertoires in COVID-19. Produced via immunoSEQ multiplex PCR; TCRdb's table is partial and in-frame only. This sample carries about 200,000 clones, around 90% of them seen once, and the ten largest clones take approximately 0.5%. The sequencing input was peripheral blood. These TCRs come from a man aged 50 to 60 with acute or convalescent COVID-19. The CDR3 runs from the conserved cysteine through the conserved F or W. Fields, in order: J gene, D gene, V gene, CDR3 protein. The D gene is left open where the match is weak.

j_gene: TRBJ1-5
d_gene: -
v_gene: TRBV6-5
CDR3aa: CASTPGGGVQPQHF

j_gene: TRBJ2-7
d_gene: TRBD2
v_gene: TRBV9
CDR3aa: CASSVGGGGSEQYF

j_gene: TRBJ2-7
d_gene: TRBD1
v_gene: TRBV18
CDR3aa: CASSDRGQEQYF

j_gene: TRBJ2-4
d_gene: TRBD2
v_gene: TRBV28
CDR3aa: CASSREGKAKNIQYF

j_gene: TRBJ1-4
d_gene: -
v_gene: TRBV30
CDR3aa: CASTGGRFEKLFF

j_gene: TRBJ1-2
d_gene: -
v_gene: TRBV9
CDR3aa: CASSNGVRDTYVDYGYTF

j_gene: TRBJ1-4
d_gene: TRBD1
v_gene: TRBV28
CDR3aa: CASSTLSGTGDEKLFF

j_gene: TRBJ1-3
d_gene: -
v_gene: TRBV28
CDR3aa: CASIRSGLNSGNTIYF

j_gene: TRBJ2-4
d_gene: TRBD1
v_gene: TRBV30
CDR3aa: CAWSQGVSVKNIQYF

j_gene: TRBJ1-1
d_gene: -
v_gene: TRBV5-1
CDR3aa: CASSRPEGGDTEAFF

j_gene: TRBJ1-5
d_gene: -
v_gene: TRBV7-2
CDR3aa: CASSLGFLQENQPQHF

j_gene: TRBJ1-4
d_gene: -
v_gene: TRBV18
CDR3aa: CASSPTSLFGEKLFF

j_gene: TRBJ2-5
d_gene: TRBD1
v_gene: TRBV19
CDR3aa: CASSIGDRVETQYF

j_gene: TRBJ2-3
d_gene: -
v_gene: TRBV11-2
CDR3aa: CASSLSLGSTDTQYF

j_gene: TRBJ1-2
d_gene: -
v_gene: TRBV30
CDR3aa: CALYRVGLRGYTF

j_gene: TRBJ2-7
d_gene: -
v_gene: TRBV28
CDR3aa: CASSLPLAPLGEQYF

j_gene: TRBJ2-1
d_gene: -
v_gene: TRBV9
CDR3aa: CASSTHPDTYNEQFF

j_gene: TRBJ2-2
d_gene: -
v_gene: TRBV9
CDR3aa: CASSVEPGVNTGELFF

j_gene: TRBJ1-4
d_gene: -
v_gene: TRBV10-3
CDR3aa: CAISDPLVGGPNEKLFF

j_gene: TRBJ1-5
d_gene: -
v_gene: TRBV4-2
CDR3aa: CASSQVFGQGPQHF

j_gene: TRBJ1-4
d_gene: -
v_gene: TRBV2
CDR3aa: CASSETRGLPGKLFF

j_gene: TRBJ2-5
d_gene: -
v_gene: TRBV7-8
CDR3aa: CASSPAKGETQYF

j_gene: TRBJ1-2
d_gene: TRBD1
v_gene: TRBV30
CDR3aa: CAWSVRQGDGYTF

j_gene: TRBJ2-1
d_gene: TRBD2
v_gene: TRBV4-2
CDR3aa: CASSQGDFSGGLINEQFF

j_gene: TRBJ1-1
d_gene: -
v_gene: TRBV6-6
CDR3aa: CASSYSAGMNTEAFF

j_gene: TRBJ2-2
d_gene: -
v_gene: TRBV28
CDR3aa: CASSLYSGPDTGELFF

j_gene: TRBJ2-2
d_gene: -
v_gene: TRBV7-3
CDR3aa: CASSDGHSPGELFF

j_gene: TRBJ2-3
d_gene: -
v_gene: TRBV6-5
CDR3aa: CASTPADASTDTQYF

j_gene: TRBJ2-2
d_gene: -
v_gene: TRBV5-1
CDR3aa: CASSLDIGELFF

j_gene: TRBJ1-6
d_gene: TRBD1
v_gene: TRBV11-2
CDR3aa: CASSLPGGGQGVYSPLHF

j_gene: TRBJ2-3
d_gene: -
v_gene: TRBV18
CDR3aa: CASSPRGITDTQYF

j_gene: TRBJ2-4
d_gene: -
v_gene: TRBV7-9
CDR3aa: CASSQMGGGRNIQYF

j_gene: TRBJ1-2
d_gene: TRBD1
v_gene: TRBV19
CDR3aa: CASSIRTGGNYGYTF

j_gene: TRBJ1-1
d_gene: TRBD1
v_gene: TRBV27
CDR3aa: CASSADRGGEAFF

j_gene: TRBJ2-7
d_gene: TRBD2
v_gene: TRBV4-1
CDR3aa: CASSQESRASGSYEQYF

j_gene: TRBJ2-2
d_gene: -
v_gene: TRBV24-1
CDR3aa: CATSATANTGELFF

j_gene: TRBJ2-1
d_gene: TRBD2
v_gene: TRBV6-5
CDR3aa: CASSYSASGYNEQFF

j_gene: TRBJ2-1
d_gene: TRBD2
v_gene: TRBV7-2
CDR3aa: CASSLRLADEQFF

j_gene: TRBJ2-7
d_gene: TRBD1
v_gene: TRBV18
CDR3aa: CASSPPGQGAYEQYF

j_gene: TRBJ1-1
d_gene: -
v_gene: TRBV19
CDR3aa: CASNAGWYTEAFF

j_gene: TRBJ1-5
d_gene: -
v_gene: TRBV20-1
CDR3aa: CSASNQVNQPQHF

j_gene: TRBJ2-7
d_gene: TRBD1
v_gene: TRBV5-6
CDR3aa: CASSLTGVSYEQYF

j_gene: TRBJ1-6
d_gene: TRBD1
v_gene: TRBV29-1
CDR3aa: CSVEKWTGSNSPLHF

j_gene: TRBJ2-1
d_gene: -
v_gene: TRBV9
CDR3aa: CASSVDAEAEQFF

j_gene: TRBJ2-5
d_gene: -
v_gene: TRBV27
CDR3aa: CASSLEAAFPQYF

j_gene: TRBJ1-1
d_gene: -
v_gene: TRBV6-6
CDR3aa: CASSSSYVRGGTEAFF

j_gene: TRBJ1-1
d_gene: -
v_gene: TRBV4-1
CDR3aa: CASSQDRGARTEAFF

j_gene: TRBJ1-2
d_gene: TRBD1
v_gene: TRBV6-4
CDR3aa: CASSCRDRVGYGYTF

j_gene: TRBJ1-2
d_gene: TRBD1
v_gene: TRBV27
CDR3aa: CASSFRGQEIYGYTF

j_gene: TRBJ2-5
d_gene: -
v_gene: TRBV29-1
CDR3aa: CSVDLRAQETQYF

j_gene: TRBJ1-1
d_gene: TRBD1
v_gene: TRBV5-1
CDR3aa: CASRPRGQGYTEAFF

j_gene: TRBJ1-5
d_gene: -
v_gene: TRBV10-3
CDR3aa: CAISEGQANQPQHF